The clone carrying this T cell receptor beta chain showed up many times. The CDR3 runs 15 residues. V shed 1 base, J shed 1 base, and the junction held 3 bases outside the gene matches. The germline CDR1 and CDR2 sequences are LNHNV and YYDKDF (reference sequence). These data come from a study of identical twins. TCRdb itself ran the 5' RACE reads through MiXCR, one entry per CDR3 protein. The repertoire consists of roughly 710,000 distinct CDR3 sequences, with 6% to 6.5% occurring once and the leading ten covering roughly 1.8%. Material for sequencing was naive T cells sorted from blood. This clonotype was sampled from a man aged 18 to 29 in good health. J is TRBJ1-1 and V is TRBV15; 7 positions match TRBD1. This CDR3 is CATSRGRGRNTEAFF. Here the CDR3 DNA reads TGTGCCACCAGCAGAGGCAGGGGGAGGAACACTGAAGCTTTCTTT.